The 16 T cell receptor beta chains below were found in one sample sequenced in a study of cytomegalovirus exposure and HLA in healthy donors. Amplification used 60 Vbeta primers and 13 Jbeta primers. The repertoire was sequenced with immunoSEQ multiplex PCR; TCRdb's copy has only in-frame clones and lacks some. The repertoire holds roughly 170,000 clones, with 75% to 85% as singletons. Source material: PBMCs. These receptors were collected from a boy younger than 18 in good health and CMV-seronegative.

Here the CDR3 DNA reads TGTGCCAGCAGCTCGACAGGGCGGAATCAGCCCCAGCATTTT. Translated, it gives CASSSTGRNQPQHF. The chain links TRBV7-3 to TRBJ1-5, with 7 bases fitting TRBD1. The V gene end was trimmed by 4 bases and the J gene end by 4 bases; junction bases not matched to a gene: 4. This CDR3 is built from 14 residues. Germline V gene data show CDR1 as SGHTA and CDR2 as FQGTGA.

The chain links TRBV9 to TRBJ2-1, with 8 bases that match TRBD2. This CDR3 contains 15 residues. CDR1 and CDR2 from the germline V gene are SGDLS and YYNGEE. J gave up 4 bases and V 6 bases, and 9 bases lay outside the gene matches. This chain's CDR3 is CASTPGSGSYNEQFF. The CDR3 DNA sequence: TGTGCCAGCACCCCGGGGAGCGGGAGTTACAATGAGCAGTTCTTC.

This clone has only a few counts. The rearrangement links TRBV7-6 to TRBJ1-2, with TRBD1 matching 10 bases. Germline V CDR1 and CDR2: SGHVS, FNYEAQ. The CDR3 is 13 amino acids. With V trimmed by 3 bases and J by 7 bases, 2 bases remained unmatched. The CDR3 here is CASSFRDRGGYTF. In DNA form, the CDR3 reads TGTGCCAGCAGCTTCAGGGACAGGGGTGGCTACACCTTC. Combining the CDR3 with reference TRBV7-6 and TRBJ1-2 gives the whole variable domain GAGVSQSPRYKVTKRGQDVALRCDPISGHVSLYWYRQALGQGPEFLTYFNYEAQQDKSGLPNDRFSAERPEGSISTLTIQRTEQRDSAMYRCASSFRDRGGYTFGSGTRLTVV.

As concerns this clone: One junction end disagrees with the germline gene, perhaps due to a read error. Other nucleotide sequences from this sample produce the same CDR3. The chain combines TRBV10-3 with TRBJ1-1; 9 bases are shared with TRBD1. The CDR3 spans 15 residues. Germline V gene sequence: CDR1 ENHRY, CDR2 SYGVKD. The CDR3 DNA is TGTGCCATCAGTACGGACAGGGGAAGGGCCACTGAGGCTTTCTTT. Encoded protein: CAISTDRGRATEAFF.

The J gene is TRBJ1-6, the V gene TRBV5-1, with TRBD1 matching over 9 bases. The germline V gene encodes CDR1 SGHRS and CDR2 YFSETQ. The junction had 5 bases not matched to a gene; V was cut back by 2 bases and J by 8 bases. This CDR3 comprises 15 residues. The CDR3 DNA reads TGCGCCAGCAGCTTAGGACAGGGGCGGTATTCACCCCTCCACTTT. This codes for CASSLGQGRYSPLHF.

The rearrangement uses TRBV7-9 and TRBJ2-2; unclear D gene. The CDR3 runs to 12 residues. The ends were cut back, 5 bases at V and 3 bases at J, with 4 bases in the middle. Per the germline V gene, CDR1 is SEHNR and CDR2 is FQNEAQ (reference sequence). The CDR3 DNA reads TGTGCCAGCAGCAGCCACACCGGGGAGCTGTTTTTT. Translated, it gives CASSSHTGELFF.

This clone was recorded a few times. This chain uses TRBV29-1 with TRBJ1-4; D remains unclear. V lost 6 bases, J lost 3 bases, and 11 bases lay in between. CDR3 length equals 13 residues. Germline CDR1 is SQVTM and CDR2 is ANQGSEA. As DNA, the CDR3 is TGCAGCGTCCCGGAGGGCGCTAATGAAAAACTGTTTTTT. Its protein is CSVPEGANEKLFF. Drawing the rest from reference TRBV29-1 and TRBJ1-4, the complete variable domain is SAVISQKPSRDICQRGTSLTIQCQVDSQVTMMFWYRQQPGQSLTLIATANQGSEATYESGFVIDKFPISRPNLTFSTLTVSNMSPEDSSIYLCSVPEGANEKLFFGSGTQLSVL.

This clone has only one observation. The rearrangement links TRBV30 to TRBJ1-1; TRBD1 might be the D (5 bases). Trimming pared 7 bases from V and 4 bases from J, leaving 10 bases between. This CDR3 is built from 11 residues. The V gene's germline CDR1 is GTSNPN and CDR2 SVGIG (reference sequence). The CDR3 here is CASGTGTEAFF. CDR3 DNA: TGTGCCTCCGGGACTGGCACTGAAGCTTTCTTT.

V gene TRBV5-4 combines with J gene TRBJ2-1, with 10 bases that match TRBD2. V gave up 0 bases and J gave up 10 bases; unmatched junction bases: 16. CDR3 size: 18 residues. CDR1 SGHNT and CDR2 YYREEE come from the germline V gene (reference sequence). CDR3 residues: CASSLVASGRFYGMEQFF. CDR3 in DNA: TGTGCCAGCAGCTTGGTAGCTAGCGGGAGATTTTATGGGATGGAGCAGTTCTTC.

The chain employs TRBV7-6 and TRBJ2-1; D not resolved. This CDR3 is built from 17 residues. Germline CDR1 and CDR2: SGHVS and FNYEAQ. Trimming took 1 base from V and 0 from J, leaving 13 bases between them. CDR3 amino acids: CASSLVDSGYSYNEQFF. The CDR3 nucleotides are TGTGCCAGCAGCTTAGTTGACTCCGGATACTCCTACAATGAGCAGTTCTTC.

The chain joins TRBV6-5 to TRBJ2-7, with 9 positions matching TRBD2. CDR1 and CDR2 (germline): MNHEY, SVGAGI. This CDR3 has 16 amino acids. Trimming removed 0 bases from V and 4 bases from J; junction bases left unmatched: 7. Here the CDR3 reads CASSYSYASGVYEQYF. CDR3 DNA: TGTGCCAGCAGTTACTCGTATGCTAGCGGGGTATACGAGCAGTACTTC.

This chain uses TRBV11-2 with TRBJ2-6; TRBD1 matches 7 bases. Germline V gives CDR1 SGHAT, CDR2 FQNNGV. This CDR3 has 19 residues. Trimming took 5 bases from V and 0 from J; bases not matched to a gene: 13. CDR3 DNA: TGTGCCAGCAGCCCAGGGGGAGAGCGGATCAGCTCTGGGGCCAACGTCCTGACTTTC. Its translation: CASSPGGERISSGANVLTF.

The DNA for the CDR3 is TGTGCCAGCAGCGCGGGACAGGGCCTTTCTAATGAAAAACTGTTTTTT. It codes for CASSAGQGLSNEKLFF. This chain uses TRBV5-6 with TRBJ1-4; 9 bases line up with TRBD1. The J segment lost 3 bases and the V segment lost 4 bases, leaving 7 bases of the junction unmatched. There are 16 residues in the CDR3. The germline gives CDR1 SGHDT, CDR2 YYEEEE. Full variable domain (remainder filled in from reference TRBV5-6 and TRBJ1-4): DAGVTQSPTHLIKTRGQQVTLRCSPKSGHDTVSWYQQALGQGPQFIFQYYEEEERQRGNFPDRFSGHQFPNYSSELNVNALLLGDSALYLCASSAGQGLSNEKLFFGSGTQLSVL.

This rearrangement joins TRBV19 to TRBJ1-4; D call uncertain. From germline, CDR1 is LNHDA and CDR2 SQIVND (reference sequence). The CDR3 spans 15 residues. Between the trimmed V and J ends, which lost 2 bases and 0 bases, there was a span of 7 bases. In DNA, the CDR3 is TGTGCCAGTAGTATAAAAACAACAACTAATGAAAAACTGTTTTTT. This translates into CASSIKTTTNEKLFF.

J is TRBJ2-3 and V is TRBV5-1, with 7 positions matching TRBD2. From germline, CDR1 is SGHRS and CDR2 YFSETQ. J lost 6 bases, V lost 4 bases, and 11 bases had no gene match. The CDR3 sequence is 15 residues long. This chain's CDR3 is CASSLGLPGRDTQYF. In DNA form, the CDR3 reads TGCGCCAGCAGCCTGGGACTACCGGGCAGGGATACGCAGTATTTT.

V is TRBV7-9 and J is TRBJ2-7; 9 nucleotides match TRBD1. The CDR3 contains 14 residues. V was clipped by 5 bases and J by 2 bases; unmatched bases: 4. Germline lookup yields CDR1 SEHNR and CDR2 FQNEAQ (reference sequence). CDR3 nucleotides: TGTGCCAGCAGCGGACAGGGGCTTACCTACGAGCAGTACTTC. It specifies CASSGQGLTYEQYF.